These T cell receptor beta chains were read from a single sample in a study of regulatory T cells in long-lasting Graves disease. A single record per CDR3 protein comes from TCRdb applying MiXCR to the multiplex PCR reads. The sample has approximately 500,000 distinct CDR3 sequences; roughly 21% are singletons. Here the sequenced sample was peripheral blood mononuclear cells (PBMCs), taken when the disease was refractory, from a patient treated with antithyroid drugs. These receptors were taken from a female donor with Graves disease. Each CDR3 is given with its conserved first and last residue. Each record gives: J gene, V gene, clone size, D gene, CDR3 protein, CDR3 DNA. A D gene is named only where the DNA matches it firmly. Clone size appears in some rows only: once, few, many, or a class for an expanded clone.

TRBJ1-4	TRBV4-3	NA	TRBD1	CASSQLRGGTGEKLFF	TGCGCCAGCAGCCAGCTTCGAGGGGGCACGGGTGAAAAACTGTTTTTT
TRBJ1-2	TRBV20-1	many	NA	CSAIDVRIPYGYTF	TGCAGTGCTATCGACGTCCGGATACCCTATGGCTACACCTTC
TRBJ1-2	TRBV20-1	NA	NA	CSARVDSLLRSYTF	TGCAGTGCCAGGGTCGACAGCCTGTTGAGGAGCTACACCTTC
TRBJ1-1	TRBV12-3/TRBV12-4	many	NA	CASSSQGRNTEAFF	TGTGCCAGCAGTTCACAGGGTAGGAACACTGAAGCTTTCTTT
TRBJ1-5	TRBV5-6	NA	NA	CASSLSTQPQHF	TGTGCCAGCAGCTTGAGTACTCAGCCCCAGCATTTT
TRBJ2-7	TRBV30	few	TRBD2	CAWSAAGGAYEQYF	TGTGCCTGGAGTGCAGCGGGAGGTGCCTACGAGCAGTACTTC
TRBJ2-1	TRBV10-3	few	NA	CAISEGADGVAGTLSRGEQFF	TGTGCCATCAGTGAAGGAGCAGATGGTGTGGCGGGGACCTTGTCCAGGGGTGAGCAGTTCTTC
TRBJ2-4	TRBV6-5	many	NA	CASSSPAKNIQYF	TGTGCCAGCAGTTCGCCAGCCAAAAACATTCAGTACTTC
TRBJ1-2	TRBV30	NA	TRBD1	CAWSAGGGGYTF	TGTGCCTGGTCGGCAGGGGGAGGTGGCTACACCTTC
TRBJ1-2	TRBV2	many	NA	CASSGSEGSGYTF	TGTGCCAGCAGTGGGAGCGAAGGGTCCGGCTACACCTTC
TRBJ1-2	TRBV27	NA	NA	CASSSRIWVGVSYGYTF	TGTGCCAGCAGTTCCCGGATCTGGGTCGGCGTCAGCTATGGCTACACCTTC
TRBJ1-1	TRBV5-1	few	NA	CASSPYPTESLEAFF	TGCGCCAGCAGCCCCTACCCGACGGAAAGCCTTGAAGCTTTCTTT
TRBJ1-1	TRBV3-1	few	TRBD1	CASSQGQGASEAFF	TGTGCCAGCAGCCAAGGACAGGGGGCGTCTGAAGCTTTCTTT
TRBJ2-4	TRBV10-3	once	TRBD2	CAISDGGLGYDIQYF	TGTGCCATCAGTGACGGAGGACTAGGTTATGACATTCAGTACTTC
TRBJ2-7	TRBV7-2	many	NA	CAITDGNYEQYF	TGTGCCATTACCGACGGCAACTACGAGCAGTACTTC
TRBJ2-1	TRBV14	NA	NA	CASSPGGAYNEQFF	TGTGCCAGCAGCCCTGGAGGGGCCTACAATGAGCAGTTCTTC
TRBJ1-1	TRBV18	few	NA	CASSPLTGTNTEAFF	TGTGCCAGCTCACCTCTCACAGGGACGAACACTGAAGCTTTCTTT
TRBJ1-1	TRBV19	NA	TRBD1	CASRQGRFMNTEAFF	TGTGCCAGCAGACAGGGAAGATTTATGAACACTGAAGCTTTCTTT
TRBJ1-2	TRBV30	NA	NA	CAWARDTHYGYTF	TGTGCCTGGGCTCGGGACACCCACTATGGCTACACCTTC
TRBJ2-7	TRBV5-1	NA	TRBD1	CASRGQGISEQYF	TGCGCCAGCCGTGGACAGGGAATAAGCGAGCAGTACTTC
TRBJ2-7	TRBV6-1	many	TRBD1	CASSEVQGAGEQYF	TGTGCCAGCAGTGAAGTTCAGGGGGCGGGAGAGCAGTACTTC
TRBJ2-7	TRBV5-4	few	TRBD2	CASTLLGTSGKDEQYF	TGTGCCAGCACCCTTCTCGGGACTAGCGGGAAAGACGAGCAGTACTTC
TRBJ1-2	TRBV2	many	NA	CASSETGLYGYTF	TGTGCCAGCAGTGAAACGGGACTTTATGGCTACACCTTC
TRBJ1-5	TRBV19	NA	TRBD1	CASSIRDRGQPQHF	TGTGCCAGTAGTATCCGGGACAGGGGACAGCCCCAGCATTTT
TRBJ1-2	TRBV19	few	NA	CASNPGAIYGYTF	TGTGCCAGTAATCCAGGAGCCATCTATGGCTACACCTTC
TRBJ2-7	TRBV7-9	NA	TRBD2	CASSPSGLYEQYF	TGTGCCAGCAGTCCTAGCGGGCTCTACGAGCAGTACTTC
TRBJ1-1	TRBV9	few	NA	CASSVGTRPERAFF	TGTGCCAGCAGCGTAGGAACTAGACCAGAGAGAGCTTTCTTT
TRBJ1-2	TRBV5-1	NA	TRBD1	CASSSDRGYYGYTF	TGCGCCAGCAGCTCTGACAGGGGCTACTATGGCTACACCTTC
TRBJ1-3	TRBV7-2	few	NA	CASSLWGSGNTIYF	TGTGCCAGCAGCTTGTGGGGATCTGGAAACACCATATATTTT
TRBJ2-3	TRBV29-1	NA	NA	CSVEGESGGGTDTQYF	TGCAGCGTTGAAGGTGAATCTGGGGGAGGAACAGATACGCAGTATTTT
TRBJ2-5	TRBV12-3/TRBV12-4	many	NA	CASSPLGEETQYF	TGTGCCAGCAGTCCTCTAGGAGAGGAGACCCAGTACTTC
TRBJ1-5	TRBV7-2	many	NA	CASSLEEGQPQHF	TGTGCCAGCAGCTTAGAGGAGGGCCAGCCCCAGCATTTT
TRBJ1-5	TRBV19	NA	TRBD1	CASSFRQGYQPQHF	TGTGCCAGTAGTTTCCGACAGGGGTATCAGCCCCAGCATTTT
TRBJ2-7	TRBV27	few	NA	CASRPIVQTTESYEQYF	TGTGCCAGCAGGCCCATAGTGCAGACGACAGAATCCTACGAGCAGTACTTC
TRBJ2-2	TRBV6-1	NA	TRBD2	CASRPTSGSPGELFF	TGTGCCAGCAGGCCCACTAGCGGGAGCCCCGGGGAGCTGTTTTTT
TRBJ1-1	TRBV3-1	many	NA	CASSQRRMNTEAFF	TGTGCCAGCAGCCAGAGGCGGATGAACACTGAAGCTTTCTTT
TRBJ1-2	TRBV25-1	many	NA	CASSDVGYGYTF	TGTGCCAGCAGCGACGTAGGCTATGGCTACACCTTC
TRBJ1-2	TRBV7-2	many	NA	CASSWDGFYGYTF	TGTGCCAGCAGCTGGGACGGGTTCTATGGCTACACCTTC
TRBJ1-5	TRBV6-5	many	NA	CASSYSSGRNNQPQHF	TGTGCCAGCAGTTACTCTTCGGGCAGGAACAATCAGCCCCAGCATTTT
TRBJ2-6	TRBV6-1	few	NA	CATITTSGANVLTF	TGTGCCACGATCACGACCTCTGGGGCCAACGTCCTGACTTTC
TRBJ1-1	TRBV12-3/TRBV12-4	many	NA	CASNLPPGTEAFF	TGTGCCAGCAATCTGCCCCCGGGCACTGAAGCTTTCTTT
TRBJ1-5	TRBV12-3/TRBV12-4	many	NA	CASSSDMGNQPQHF	TGTGCCAGCAGCTCTGACATGGGCAATCAGCCCCAGCATTTT
TRBJ1-3	TRBV11-2	once	TRBD1	CASSLARDSSGNTIYF	TGTGCCAGCAGCTTAGCCCGGGACAGCTCTGGAAACACCATATATTTT
TRBJ2-7	TRBV29-1	NA	NA	CSVFQPLMGEQYF	TGCAGCGTTTTCCAACCCCTGATGGGCGAGCAGTACTTC